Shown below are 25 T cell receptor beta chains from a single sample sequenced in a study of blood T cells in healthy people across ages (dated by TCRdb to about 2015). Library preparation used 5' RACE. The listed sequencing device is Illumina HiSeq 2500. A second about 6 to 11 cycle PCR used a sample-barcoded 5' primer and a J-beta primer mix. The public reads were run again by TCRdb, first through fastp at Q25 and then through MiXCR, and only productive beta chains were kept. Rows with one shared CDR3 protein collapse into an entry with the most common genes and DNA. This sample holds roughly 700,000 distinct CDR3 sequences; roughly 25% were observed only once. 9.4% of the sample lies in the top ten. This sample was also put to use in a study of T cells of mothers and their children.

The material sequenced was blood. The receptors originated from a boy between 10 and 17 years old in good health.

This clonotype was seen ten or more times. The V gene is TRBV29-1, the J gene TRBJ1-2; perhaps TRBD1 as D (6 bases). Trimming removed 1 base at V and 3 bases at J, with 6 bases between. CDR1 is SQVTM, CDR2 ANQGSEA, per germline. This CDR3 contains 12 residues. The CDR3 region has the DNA TGCAGCGTTGAAGGGACAGACTATGGCTACACCTTC. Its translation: CSVEGTDYGYTF.

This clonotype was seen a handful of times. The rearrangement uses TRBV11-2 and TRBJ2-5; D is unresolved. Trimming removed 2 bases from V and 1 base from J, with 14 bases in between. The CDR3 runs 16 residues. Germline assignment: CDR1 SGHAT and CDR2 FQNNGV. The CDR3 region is CASSLRRVGFQETQYF. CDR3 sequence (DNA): TGTGCCAGCAGCTTAAGAAGGGTGGGATTCCAAGAGACCCAGTACTTC.

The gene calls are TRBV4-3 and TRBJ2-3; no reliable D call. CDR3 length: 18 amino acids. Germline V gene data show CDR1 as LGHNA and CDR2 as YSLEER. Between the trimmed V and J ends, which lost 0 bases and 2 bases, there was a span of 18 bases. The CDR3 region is CASSQDYRQLSITDTQYF. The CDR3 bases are TGCGCCAGCAGCCAAGATTATCGGCAGCTATCTATCACAGATACGCAGTATTTT.

CDR3 bases: TGTGCCAGCAGTGCCCACGACGCTCGAGCGCAGTATTTT. Amino acid sequence: CASSAHDARAQYF. The V gene is TRBV2, the J gene TRBJ2-3; D remains unclear. The CDR3 length is 13 residues. Germline CDR1 and CDR2: SNHLY and FYNNEI. Trimming shortened V by 4 bases and J by 10 bases, and 15 bases separated the two germline ends.

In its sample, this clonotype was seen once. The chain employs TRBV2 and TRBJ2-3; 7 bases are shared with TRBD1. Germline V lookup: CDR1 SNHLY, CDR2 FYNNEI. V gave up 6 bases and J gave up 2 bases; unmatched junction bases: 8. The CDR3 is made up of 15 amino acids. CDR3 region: CASRGDRFHTDTQYF. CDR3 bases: TGTGCCAGCAGGGGGGACAGATTTCACACAGATACGCAGTATTTT. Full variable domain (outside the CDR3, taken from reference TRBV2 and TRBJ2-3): EPEVTQTPSHQVTQMGQEVILRCVPISNHLYFYWYRQILGQKVEFLVSFYNNEISEKSEIFDDQFSVERPDGSNFTLKIRSTKLEDSAMYFCASRGDRFHTDTQYFGPGTRLTVL.

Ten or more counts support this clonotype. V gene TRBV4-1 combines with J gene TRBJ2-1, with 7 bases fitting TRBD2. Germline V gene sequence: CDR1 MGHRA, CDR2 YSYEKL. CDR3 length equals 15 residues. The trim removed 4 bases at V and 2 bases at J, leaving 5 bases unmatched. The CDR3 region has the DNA TGCGCCAGCAGCCGGGACTACTCTGCCTACAATGAGCAGTTCTTC. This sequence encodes CASSRDYSAYNEQFF.

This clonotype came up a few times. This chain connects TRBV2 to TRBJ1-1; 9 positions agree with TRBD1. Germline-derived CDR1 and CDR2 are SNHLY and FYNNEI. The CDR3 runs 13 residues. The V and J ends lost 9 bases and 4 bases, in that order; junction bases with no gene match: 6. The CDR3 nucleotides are TGTGCCAGGGGGAGGGACAGGGTCACTGAAGCTTTCTTT. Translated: CARGRDRVTEAFF.

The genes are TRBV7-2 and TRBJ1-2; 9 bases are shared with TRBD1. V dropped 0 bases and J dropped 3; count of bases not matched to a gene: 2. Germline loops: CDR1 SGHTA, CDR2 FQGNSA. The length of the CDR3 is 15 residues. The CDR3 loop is CASSLAGQGDYGYTF. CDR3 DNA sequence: TGTGCCAGCAGCTTAGCGGGACAGGGAGACTATGGCTACACCTTC.

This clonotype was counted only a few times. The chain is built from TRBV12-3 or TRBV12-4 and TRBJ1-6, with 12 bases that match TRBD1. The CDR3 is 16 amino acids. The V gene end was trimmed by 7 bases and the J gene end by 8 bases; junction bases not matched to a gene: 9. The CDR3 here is CASTPGTGGGYSPLHF. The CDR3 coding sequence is TGTGCCAGCACTCCCGGGACAGGGGGCGGGTATTCACCCCTCCACTTT.

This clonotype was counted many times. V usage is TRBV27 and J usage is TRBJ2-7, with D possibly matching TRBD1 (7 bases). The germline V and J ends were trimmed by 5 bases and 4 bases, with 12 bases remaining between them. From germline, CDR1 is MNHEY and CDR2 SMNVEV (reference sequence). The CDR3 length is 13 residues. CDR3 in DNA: TGTGCCAGCAGTACGACAGGGAGGTACGAGCAGTACTTC. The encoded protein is CASSTTGRYEQYF.

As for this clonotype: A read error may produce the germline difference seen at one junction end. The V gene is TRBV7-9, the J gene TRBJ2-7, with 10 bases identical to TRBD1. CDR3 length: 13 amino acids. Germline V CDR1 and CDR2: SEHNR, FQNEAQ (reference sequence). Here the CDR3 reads CASRKTGGYGQYF. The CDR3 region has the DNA TGTGCCAGCAGAAAGACAGGGGGCTACGGGCAGTACTTC. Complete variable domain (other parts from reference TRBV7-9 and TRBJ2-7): DTGVSQNPRHKITKRGQNVTFRCDPISEHNRLYWYRQTLGQGPEFLTYFQNEAQLEKSRLLSDRFSAERPKGSFSTLEIQRTEQGDSAMYLCASRKTGGYGQYFGPGTRLTVT.

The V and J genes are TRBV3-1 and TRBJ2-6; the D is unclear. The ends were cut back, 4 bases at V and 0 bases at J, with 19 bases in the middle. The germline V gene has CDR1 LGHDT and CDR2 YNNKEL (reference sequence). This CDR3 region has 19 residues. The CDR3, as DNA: TGTGCCAGCAGCCGAGATCCCCGGACCGCGAGCTCTGGGGCCAACGTCCTGACTTTC. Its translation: CASSRDPRTASSGANVLTF.

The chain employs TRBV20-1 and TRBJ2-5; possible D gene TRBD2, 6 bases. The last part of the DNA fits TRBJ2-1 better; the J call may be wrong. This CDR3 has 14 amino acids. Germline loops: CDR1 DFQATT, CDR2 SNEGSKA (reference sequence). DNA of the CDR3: TGCAGTGCTATTTGGGTGGGGGGCTACAATGAGCAGTTCTTC. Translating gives CSAIWVGGYNEQFF.

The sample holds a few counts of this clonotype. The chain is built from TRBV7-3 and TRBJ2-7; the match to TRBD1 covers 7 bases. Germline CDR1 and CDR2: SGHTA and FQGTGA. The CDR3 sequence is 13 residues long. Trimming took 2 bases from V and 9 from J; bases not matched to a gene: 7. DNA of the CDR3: TGTGCCAGCAGCTTAGTTGCAGGGGGTGTGCAGTACTTC. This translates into CASSLVAGGVQYF.

This CDR3 reads CASSVGQLNEKLFF. CDR3 bases: TGTGCCAGCAGTGTCGGACAGCTTAATGAAAAACTGTTTTTT. The V call is TRBV2, the J call TRBJ1-4; maybe TRBD1 (6 bases). Germline values: CDR1 SNHLY, CDR2 FYNNEI. The CDR3 runs 14 residues. Trimming pared 4 bases from V and 4 bases from J, leaving 10 bases between.

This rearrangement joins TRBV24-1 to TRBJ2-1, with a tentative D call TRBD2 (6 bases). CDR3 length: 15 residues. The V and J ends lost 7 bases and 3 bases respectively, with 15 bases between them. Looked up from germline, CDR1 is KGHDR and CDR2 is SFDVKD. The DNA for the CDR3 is TGTGCCACCAGAGGTCGGGGGATACACTACAATGAGCAGTTCTTC. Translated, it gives CATRGRGIHYNEQFF.

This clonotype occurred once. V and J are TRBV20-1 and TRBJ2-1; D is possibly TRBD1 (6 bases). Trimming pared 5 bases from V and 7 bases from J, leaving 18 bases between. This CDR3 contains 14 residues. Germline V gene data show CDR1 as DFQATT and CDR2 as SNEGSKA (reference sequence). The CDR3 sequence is CSAFFTGLGNEQFF. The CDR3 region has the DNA TGCAGTGCTTTTTTTACAGGGTTGGGGAATGAGCAGTTCTTC.

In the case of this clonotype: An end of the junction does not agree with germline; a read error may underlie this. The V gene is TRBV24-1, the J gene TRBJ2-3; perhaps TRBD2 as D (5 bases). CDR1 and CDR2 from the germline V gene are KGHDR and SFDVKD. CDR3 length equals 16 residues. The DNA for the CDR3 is TGTGCCACCAGTGGTTTGGCTAGCAGCCTCACAGATACGCAGTATTTT. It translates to CATSGLASSLTDTQYF.

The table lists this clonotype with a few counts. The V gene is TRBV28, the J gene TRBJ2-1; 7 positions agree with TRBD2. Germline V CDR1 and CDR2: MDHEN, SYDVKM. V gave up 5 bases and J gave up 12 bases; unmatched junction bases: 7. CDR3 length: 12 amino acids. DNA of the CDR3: TGTGCCAGCAGTCCCCCCGGGAGGTGGCAGTTCTTC. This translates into CASSPPGRWQFF.

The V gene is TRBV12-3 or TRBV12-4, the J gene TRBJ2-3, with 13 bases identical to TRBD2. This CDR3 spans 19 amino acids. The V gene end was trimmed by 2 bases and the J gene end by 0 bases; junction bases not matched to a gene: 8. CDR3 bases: TGTGCCAGCAGTTTATGGACTAGCGGGAGAGGGACTAGCACAGATACGCAGTATTTT. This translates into CASSLWTSGRGTSTDTQYF.

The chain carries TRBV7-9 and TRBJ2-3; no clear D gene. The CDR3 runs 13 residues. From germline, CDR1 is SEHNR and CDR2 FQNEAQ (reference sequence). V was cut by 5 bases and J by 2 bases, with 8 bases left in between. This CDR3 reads CASSTLLTDTQYF. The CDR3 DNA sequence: TGTGCCAGCAGCACACTTCTCACAGATACGCAGTATTTT.

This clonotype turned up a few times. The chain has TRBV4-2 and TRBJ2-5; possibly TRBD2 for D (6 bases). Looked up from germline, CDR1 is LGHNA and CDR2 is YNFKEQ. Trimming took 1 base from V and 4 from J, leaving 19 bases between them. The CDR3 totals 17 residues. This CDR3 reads CASSQVVKGTPGETQYF. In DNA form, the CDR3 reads TGTGCCAGCAGCCAAGTAGTAAAGGGGACTCCGGGAGAGACCCAGTACTTC.

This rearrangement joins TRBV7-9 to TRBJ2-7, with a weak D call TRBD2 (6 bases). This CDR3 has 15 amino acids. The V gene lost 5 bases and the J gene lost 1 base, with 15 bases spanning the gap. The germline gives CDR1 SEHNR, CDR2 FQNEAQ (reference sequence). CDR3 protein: CASSPAGQGSYEQYF. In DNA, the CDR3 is TGTGCCAGCAGCCCGGCGGGGCAGGGATCCTACGAGCAGTACTTC.

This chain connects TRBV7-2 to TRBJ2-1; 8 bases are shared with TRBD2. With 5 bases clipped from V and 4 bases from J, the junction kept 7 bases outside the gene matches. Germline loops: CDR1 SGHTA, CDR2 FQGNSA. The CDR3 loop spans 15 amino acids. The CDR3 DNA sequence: TGTGCCAGCAGCCCCCGGGGGGGGACATACAATGAGCAGTTCTTC. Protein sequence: CASSPRGGTYNEQFF.

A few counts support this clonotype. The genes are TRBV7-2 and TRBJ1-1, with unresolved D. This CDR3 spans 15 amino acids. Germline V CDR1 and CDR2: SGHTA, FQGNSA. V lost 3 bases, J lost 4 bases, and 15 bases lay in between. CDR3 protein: CASSFFWATATEAFF. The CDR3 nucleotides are TGTGCCAGCAGCTTTTTTTGGGCGACGGCCACTGAAGCTTTCTTT.